The rows below give T cell receptor beta chains drawn from one sample of a study of PD-1 blockade in classical Hodgkin lymphoma. The protocol was immunoSEQ multiplex PCR, while the TCRdb copy is restricted to in-frame clones and leaves out a portion. The repertoire holds tens of thousands of clones, with approximately 91% as singletons. Sequenced material: peripheral blood mononuclear cells (PBMCs). The receptors were gathered from a human donor with classical Hodgkin lymphoma. Both conserved end residues are part of each CDR3. Each record gives: CDR3 DNA, CDR3 protein, V gene, clone size, D gene, J gene. A D gene is named only where the DNA matches it firmly. Rows give clone size only sometimes, using once, few, many, or a class for an expanded clone.

TGCGCTAGCAGTGATAGCGGGGATACGCAGTATTTT,CASSDSGDTQYF,TRBV10-1,-,TRBD2,TRBJ2-3
-,CASSVRGTEAFF,TRBV2,-,-,TRBJ1-1
TGTGCCAGCAGTTTGACAGGGGGCGCATACGAGCAGTACTTC,CASSLTGGAYEQYF,TRBV28,-,TRBD1,TRBJ2-7
TGCGCCAGCAGCCCGGGACAGATGGGAAACACCATATATTTT,CASSPGQMGNTIYF,TRBV5-1,-,TRBD1,TRBJ1-3
TGTGCCAGCATACTGGGACAGGGGGACTATGGCTACACCTTC,CASILGQGDYGYTF,TRBV6-6,-,TRBD1,TRBJ1-2
TGCGCCAGCAGCTTGGAGCTAGCGGCACCCAATGAGCAGTTCTTC,CASSLELAAPNEQFF,TRBV5-1,once,TRBD2,TRBJ2-1
TGTGCCAGCAGTTACACAGGGGCAGAAGCTTTCTTT,CASSYTGAEAFF,TRBV6-5,-,TRBD1,TRBJ1-1
TGTGCCAGCAGTTTCCGACAGGGGGCCACTGAAGCTTTCTTT,CASSFRQGATEAFF,TRBV27,-,TRBD1,TRBJ1-1
TGTGCCAGCCGAGAAGAACTTAGCGGTGGGCGGAAGACCCAGTACTTC,CASREELSGGRKTQYF,TRBV6-1,-,-,TRBJ2-5
TGCGCCAGCAGCTTGGGTGGGGGATCCCCTCCTGAAGCTTTCTTT,CASSLGGGSPPEAFF,TRBV5-1,-,-,TRBJ1-1
TGCGCCAGCAGCTTAGGGACAGGGAGGGATGAGCAGTTCTTC,CASSLGTGRDEQFF,TRBV5-1,-,TRBD1,TRBJ2-1
TGTGCCAGCAGCAGAGGGGACAGGACTCCGGAAAGGGATGGCTACACCTTC,CASSRGDRTPERDGYTF,TRBV11-2,-,TRBD1,TRBJ1-2
TGTGCCAGCAGCCCGACCATAGCGGGACGAGGCGAGACCCAGTACTTC,CASSPTIAGRGETQYF,TRBV7-7,once,TRBD2,TRBJ2-5
TGTGCCAGCAGCCGAGACAGGGGCTATGGCTACACCTTC,CASSRDRGYGYTF,TRBV7-9,-,TRBD1,TRBJ1-2
TGCAGTGCTAGGAAGCGGGAGGGCCAGTTCTTC,CSARKREGQFF,TRBV20-1,-,TRBD2,TRBJ2-1
TGTGCCACCAGCAGGAGCGGGAGGGCCTTAGGTGGGGAGCTGTTTTTT,CATSRSGRALGGELFF,TRBV15,-,TRBD2,TRBJ2-2
TGTGCCAGCCCGGGGGGGGACACCAAGGCCTATGGCTACACCTTC,CASPGGDTKAYGYTF,TRBV5-4,-,-,TRBJ1-2
TGTGCCAGTATGTTAGGGACCTCGAACACTGAAGCTTTCTTT,CASMLGTSNTEAFF,TRBV19,-,-,TRBJ1-1
TGTGCCAGCAGCTCTCTCGGGACTCTGGAAAACTACGAGCAGTACTTC,CASSSLGTLENYEQYF,TRBV5-4,-,-,TRBJ2-7
TGTGCCAGCAGTCTATCGGGGACAGGGGGAATTTGGACTGAAGCTTTCTTT,CASSLSGTGGIWTEAFF,TRBV27,-,TRBD1,TRBJ1-1
TGCGCCAGCAGCCCCACCCAGACCCAAATTTCAGCAGATACGCAGTATTTT,CASSPTQTQISADTQYF,TRBV4-1,-,-,TRBJ2-3
TGTGCCAGCAGCCCGGGGACAGGGCAGGGCACCGGGGAGCTGTTTTTT,CASSPGTGQGTGELFF,TRBV9,-,TRBD1,TRBJ2-2
TGCGCCAGCAGCCTGGGACAGGGGAGCAATCAGCCCCAGCATTTT,CASSLGQGSNQPQHF,TRBV5-1,-,TRBD1,TRBJ1-5
TGTGCCAGCAGTTACGTAGGGTCCCCTGGTGGCTACACCTTC,CASSYVGSPGGYTF,TRBV6-5,-,-,TRBJ1-2
TGTGCCAGCAGCCGAACCGGGACGGAGGATAACTATGGCTACACCTTC,CASSRTGTEDNYGYTF,TRBV7-6,-,-,TRBJ1-2
TGTGCCAGCAGCTGGACTAGCGGGAGTGCAGATACGCAGTATTTT,CASSWTSGSADTQYF,TRBV5-4,-,TRBD2,TRBJ2-3
TGTGCCAGCAGCCAATCCTTCTCTAGCGGGAGGGAGACCCAGTACTTC,CASSQSFSSGRETQYF,TRBV11-2,few,TRBD2,TRBJ2-5
TGCGCCAGCAGCCTAGTCGGAGAGACCCAGTACTTC,CASSLVGETQYF,TRBV5-1,once,-,TRBJ2-5
TGTGCCAGCAGTCCCCAGGGGTCTAGTTATGGCTACACCTTC,CASSPQGSSYGYTF,TRBV28,-,-,TRBJ1-2
TGTGCCAGCTCACCACCGATGCAATACACTGAAGCTTTCTTT,CASSPPMQYTEAFF,TRBV18,-,-,TRBJ1-1